The source of this TCR beta chain is a study of blood T cell repertoires in COVID-19. Study in general: The cDNA or gDNA used as material had been derived from T cells, B-cell-depleted T cells, or PBMCs.

Clones were read by immunoSEQ multiplex PCR, and TCRdb kept only the in-frame ones, dropping some. This sample has under 110,000 clones, with roughly 80% found just once. The J segment lost 8 bases and the V segment lost 8 bases, leaving 8 bases of the junction unmatched. The CDR3 loop spans 13 amino acids. Germline V gene lookup returns CDR1 SNHLY and CDR2 FYNNEI. This clone has only one observation. The sample comprised peripheral blood. This rearrangement joins TRBV2 to TRBJ1-4; TRBD1 matches 7 bases. The TCR was taken from a woman aged 55-69 years with acute or convalescent COVID-19. The CDR3 reads CASLTGKGEKLFF. The CDR3 coding sequence is TGTGCCAGCTTGACAGGGAAAGGGGAAAAACTGTTTTTT.